This T cell receptor (beta chain) appears in the sequencing data of a study of T cells after yellow fever vaccination. The overall study: Preparation of fractions with low cell numbers was performed using SMART-Seq v4 Ultra Low Input.

The CDR3 runs to 13 residues. V was shortened by 4 bases and J by 4 bases, with 11 bases between the two germline ends. The V gene's germline CDR1 is SGDLS and CDR2 YYNGEE. This clonotype was observed many times. The antigen is undetermined. TCRdb reprocessed the 5' RACE reads with MiXCR, giving one entry per CDR3 protein. In the table there are 200,000 to 300,000 distinct CDR3 sequences, 3.6% of which are singletons. The study's findings and limits: Abundant bulk-population clonotypes could contaminate the FACS-sorted repertoires. Post-booster samples contained most primary-vaccination clones (approximately 95% CD4, roughly 88% CD8).

Sequenced here: PBMCs, sampled 15 days after the yellow fever booster vaccination. The chain links TRBV9 to TRBJ1-2, with D tentatively TRBD1 (6 bases). The receptor was isolated from a man younger than 30 who received the YFV17D yellow fever vaccine. The CDR3 nucleotides read TGTGCCAGCAGCCAGGACAGCGCCTATGGCTACACCTTC. This sequence encodes CASSQDSAYGYTF.